This TCR beta chain was captured in a study of blood T cell repertoires in COVID-19. As for the study in general: T cells, B-cell-depleted T cells, or PBMCs provided the cDNA or gDNA that served as material.

Under the authors' procedure: Nucleated cell number was recorded as an estimate derived from reference gene primer amplification. Assay: immunoSEQ multiplex PCR; the TCRdb copy retains only in-frame clones and omits some. V, J and clone size were drawn from that table, and D and trimming were deduced from the DNA. Here the sample spans some 130,000 clones, 60% to 80% being singletons. CDR3 length: 15 amino acids. The V gene's germline CDR1 is GTSNPN and CDR2 SVGIG (reference sequence). V shed 2 bases and J shed 2 bases, with 12 bases lying between them. This clonotype was sampled from a man in his sixties who had recovered from COVID-19. Sequences were obtained from peripheral blood. The chain is built from TRBV30 and TRBJ2-2; D may be TRBD1 (6 bases). CDR3 DNA sequence: TGTGCCTGGAGTCACACAGGGTCCAACACCGGGGAGCTGTTTTTT. Its translation: CAWSHTGSNTGELFF.